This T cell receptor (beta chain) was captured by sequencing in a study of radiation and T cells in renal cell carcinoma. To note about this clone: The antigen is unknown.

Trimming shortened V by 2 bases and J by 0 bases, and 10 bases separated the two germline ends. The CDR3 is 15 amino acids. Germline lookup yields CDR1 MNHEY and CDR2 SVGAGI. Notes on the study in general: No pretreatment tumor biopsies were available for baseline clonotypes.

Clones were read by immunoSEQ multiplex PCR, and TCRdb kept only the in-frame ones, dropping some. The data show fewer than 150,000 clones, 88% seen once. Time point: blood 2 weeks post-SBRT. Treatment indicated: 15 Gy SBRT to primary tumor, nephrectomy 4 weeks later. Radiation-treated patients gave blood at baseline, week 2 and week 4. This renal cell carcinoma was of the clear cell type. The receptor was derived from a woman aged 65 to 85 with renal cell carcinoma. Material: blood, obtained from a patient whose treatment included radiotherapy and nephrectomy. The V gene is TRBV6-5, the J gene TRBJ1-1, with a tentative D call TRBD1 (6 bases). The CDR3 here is CASSYGGALNTEAFF. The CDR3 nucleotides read TGTGCCAGCAGTTACGGGGGGGCCCTGAACACTGAAGCTTTCTTT.